This T cell receptor beta chain was found in a study of Graves' ophthalmopathy and Graves' hyperthyroidism. Overall study results and limits: The model predicted progression of ophthalmopathy with a sensitivity of roughly 66%, and its specificity was roughly 77%. The 13-signature model separated ophthalmopathy from stable hyperthyroidism at around 86% sensitivity and approximately 81% specificity.

This CDR3 spans 15 amino acids. V was shortened by 3 bases and J by 5 bases, with 16 bases between the two germline ends. Germline CDR1 is LGHDT and CDR2 is YNNKEL (reference sequence). Scientists amplified the TCR beta CDR3 regions from RNA transcripts. First-round RT-PCR relied on HTBI primers, and a second-round multiplex PCR came next. TCRdb reprocessed the multiplex PCR reads via MiXCR and lists one record per CDR3 protein. The data contain fewer than 70,000 distinct CDR3 sequences, less than 65% of them singletons. Ophthalmopathy donors showed moderate-to-severe activity, CAS ≥3, NOSPECS ≥4 and a duration under 3 months. Patients were diagnosed from clinical symptoms, serum thyroxine, TRAb, thyroid ultrasound and orbital computed tomography. This clonotype was detected a few times. Its matching antigen is unknown.

This clonotype was obtained from an adult woman with Graves' ophthalmopathy. The sequencing input was peripheral blood. The chain couples TRBV3-1 to TRBJ1-2; tentative D call: TRBD1 (5 bases). The CDR3 DNA is TGTGCCAGCAGCCACGGAGGTGGGGGGGGGTATGGCTACACCTTC. It translates to CASSHGGGGGYGYTF. The whole variable domain, remainder taken from reference TRBV3-1 and TRBJ1-2, is DTAVSQTPKYLVTQMGNDKSIKCEQNLGHDTMYWYKQDSKKFLKIMFSYNNKELIINETVPNRFSPKSPDKAHLNLHINSLELGDSAVYFCASSHGGGGGYGYTFGSGTRLTVV.